This passage covers 17 T cell receptor beta chains from one sample sequenced in a study of cytomegalovirus exposure and HLA in healthy donors. In the PCR, 60 Vbeta and 13 Jbeta primers were used. Libraries were prepared by immunoSEQ multiplex PCR; TCRdb keeps only in-frame clonotypes and omits some of them. The sample has roughly 200,000 clones, just under 80% seen once. Sequenced input: PBMCs. The receptor source for this set is a female donor in good health and CMV-seronegative.

The V and J genes are TRBV11-2 and TRBJ1-2; 11 nucleotides align to TRBD1. Germline V gene lookup returns CDR1 SGHAT and CDR2 FQNNGV. This CDR3 comprises 17 residues. After removal of 2 bases from V and 4 bases from J, the junction contained 9 bases not matched to a gene. In DNA form, the CDR3 reads TGTGCCAGCAGCTTAATCCGGGGACAGGGGGACTTCTATGGCTACACCTTC. Its protein is CASSLIRGQGDFYGYTF.

V usage is TRBV13 and J usage is TRBJ2-5, with 14 bases lining up with TRBD2. Germline V gene data show CDR1 as PRHDT and CDR2 as FYEKMQ (reference sequence). The CDR3 loop spans 15 amino acids. V lost 5 bases, J lost 5 bases, and 4 bases stayed unmatched. The CDR3 coding sequence is TGTGCCAGCAGCAAGCGGACTAGCGGGAGGGAGACCCAGTACTTC. It translates to CASSKRTSGRETQYF.

This clone showed up just a few times. The V and J genes are TRBV5-1 and TRBJ2-6; tentatively, D is TRBD2 (7 bases). Deletions cut 5 bases from V and 0 bases from J, with 18 bases between. Germline loops: CDR1 SGHRS, CDR2 YFSETQ. CDR3 size: 18 residues. The CDR3 DNA reads TGCGCCAGCAGTCGACGGGGGGCCCAACTCTCTGGGGCCAACGTCCTGACTTTC. It encodes CASSRRGAQLSGANVLTF.

This sequence joins TRBV11-2 and TRBJ2-7; D remains ambiguous. Trimming took 5 bases from V and 3 from J, leaving 5 bases between them. The V gene's germline CDR1 is SGHAT and CDR2 FQNNGV. The CDR3 covers 11 residues. CDR3 nucleotides: TGTGCCAGCAGCCCCCTCTACGAGCAGTACTTC. Translation gives CASSPLYEQYF. The complete variable domain, with remaining parts taken from reference TRBV11-2 and TRBJ2-7, reads EAGVAQSPRYKIIEKRQSVAFWCNPISGHATLYWYQQILGQGPKLLIQFQNNGVVDDSQLPKDRFSAERLKGVDSTLKIQPAKLEDSAVYLCASSPLYEQYFGPGTRLTVT.

The rearrangement uses TRBV19 and TRBJ1-1, with D maybe TRBD1 (6 bases). Germline V gene sequence: CDR1 LNHDA, CDR2 SQIVND (reference sequence). V dropped 5 bases and J dropped 4 bases, with 8 bases sitting between them. This CDR3 spans 12 amino acids. CDR3 region: CASSWGRTEAFF. The CDR3 DNA reads as TGTGCCAGTAGTTGGGGGCGCACTGAAGCTTTCTTT.

The rearrangement links TRBV5-1 to TRBJ2-1; D is possibly TRBD1 (5 bases). This CDR3 has 19 amino acids. The V end lost 0 bases, the J end lost 2 bases, and 21 bases lay between the germline ends. Looked up from germline, CDR1 is SGHRS and CDR2 is YFSETQ. In DNA form, the CDR3 reads TGCGCCAGCAGCTTGGAGGGGCCGTGGGGCGCGAAGGCCTACAATGAGCAGTTCTTC. It translates to CASSLEGPWGAKAYNEQFF. The variable domain in full, completed from reference TRBV5-1 and TRBJ2-1, reads KAGVTQTPRYLIKTRGQQVTLSCSPISGHRSVSWYQQTPGQGLQFLFEYFSETQRNKGNFPGRFSGRQFSNSRSEMNVSTLELGDSALYLCASSLEGPWGAKAYNEQFFGPGTRLTVL.

The chain uses TRBV19 and TRBJ2-1; 8 bases are shared with TRBD2. CDR1 is LNHDA, CDR2 SQIVND, per germline (reference sequence). This CDR3 region has 15 residues. V shed 7 bases, J shed 8 bases, and the junction held 13 bases outside the gene matches. The CDR3 protein is CASNAGTRRRDEQFF. In DNA form, the CDR3 reads TGTGCCAGTAACGCCGGGACTAGGAGACGCGATGAGCAGTTCTTC.

This sequence joins TRBV7-9 and TRBJ1-1; 7 nucleotides match TRBD1. The J segment lost 2 bases and the V segment lost 1 base, leaving 4 bases of the junction unmatched. The CDR3 contains 15 residues. Germline values: CDR1 SEHNR, CDR2 FQNEAQ (reference sequence). CDR3 in DNA: TGTGCCAGCAGCTTAGGAGACAGGGCAAACACTGAAGCTTTCTTT. As protein: CASSLGDRANTEAFF. Based on the CDR3 plus reference TRBV7-9 and TRBJ1-1, the full variable domain is DTGVSQNPRHKITKRGQNVTFRCDPISEHNRLYWYRQTLGQGPEFLTYFQNEAQLEKSRLLSDRFSAERPKGSFSTLEIQRTEQGDSAMYLCASSLGDRANTEAFFGQGTRLTVV.

The chain links TRBV2 to TRBJ2-5; D is possibly TRBD1 (6 bases). TRBJ2-7 matches the DNA end more closely, so the J call is doubtful. Germline V gives CDR1 SNHLY, CDR2 FYNNEI. The CDR3 sequence is 13 residues long. CDR3 protein: CASSENRAYEQYF. The CDR3 DNA reads TGTGCCAGCAGTGAAAACAGGGCCTACGAGCAGTACTTC.

The chain employs TRBV6-5 and TRBJ2-7; 11 bases fit TRBD2. CDR1 and CDR2 (germline): MNHEY, SVGAGI. The length of the CDR3 is 16 residues. Trimming removed 0 bases from V and 3 bases from J; junction bases left unmatched: 4. The CDR3 loop reads CASSYSTLAGGYEQYF. In DNA, the CDR3 is TGTGCCAGCAGTTACTCGACCCTAGCGGGAGGCTACGAGCAGTACTTC.

The chain has TRBV2 and TRBJ2-1; TRBD2 matches at 9 bases. Germline V gene data show CDR1 as SNHLY and CDR2 as FYNNEI. The CDR3 covers 15 residues. The junction had 9 bases not matched to a gene; V was cut back by 0 bases and J by 12 bases. The chain's CDR3 is CASSEAEDLAGRQFF. DNA for the CDR3: TGTGCCAGCAGTGAAGCGGAGGACCTAGCGGGACGGCAGTTCTTC.

This clone was seen once. This sequence joins TRBV5-1 and TRBJ1-1; D possibly corresponds to TRBD1 (6 bases). V lost 0 bases and J lost 1, with 10 bases in between. The CDR3 extends over 15 amino acids. CDR1 is SGHRS and CDR2 is YFSETQ in the germline V gene. In DNA, the CDR3 is TGCGCCAGCAGCTTGGCCTCGACAGGGAACACTGAAGCTTTCTTT. Protein product: CASSLASTGNTEAFF.

The chain links TRBV12-5 to TRBJ2-7; a possible D gene is TRBD1 (6 bases). Germline V CDR1 and CDR2: LGHNT, FRNRAP. V shed 1 base and J shed 2 bases, with 15 bases lying between them. The length of the CDR3 is 16 residues. The CDR3 DNA reads TGTGCTAGTGGTTTGGCAACCCAGACAGGTACCTACGAGCAGTACTTC. It encodes CASGLATQTGTYEQYF.

This clone is a singleton in its sample. This chain joins TRBV9 and TRBJ2-3, with TRBD2 as a possible D gene (7 bases). Germline-derived CDR1 and CDR2 are SGDLS and YYNGEE. V was clipped by 7 bases and J by 1 base, with 10 bases between them. CDR3 length equals 13 residues. CDR3 residues: CASGGAGTDTQYF. DNA of the CDR3: TGTGCCAGCGGGGGGGCTGGCACAGATACGCAGTATTTT.

The chain carries TRBV2 and TRBJ2-7, with D maybe TRBD1 (6 bases). V lost 7 bases, J lost 1 base, and 11 bases lay in between. Germline values: CDR1 SNHLY, CDR2 FYNNEI. The CDR3 loop spans 13 amino acids. CDR3 nucleotide sequence: TGTGCCAGCAACGCGGACAGTTCCTACGAGCAGTACTTC. This codes for CASNADSSYEQYF.

The chain combines TRBV6-1 with TRBJ1-5, with TRBD1 as a possible D gene (6 bases). V was cut by 3 bases and J by 1 base, with 7 bases left in between. The CDR3 spans 14 residues. Germline CDR1 reads MNHNS; CDR2 reads SASEGT. CDR3 DNA sequence: TGTGCCAGCAGTGACAGGGGAAGCAATCAGCCCCAGCATTTT. Protein sequence: CASSDRGSNQPQHF.

This rearrangement joins TRBV9 to TRBJ1-2, with D hard to call. The germline CDR1 and CDR2 sequences are SGDLS and YYNGEE. The V end lost 0 bases, the J end lost 10 bases, and 13 bases lay between the germline ends. This CDR3 contains 13 residues. CDR3 protein: CASSVVGQANYTF. The CDR3, as DNA: TGTGCCAGCAGCGTAGTTGGTCAGGCCAACTACACCTTC.